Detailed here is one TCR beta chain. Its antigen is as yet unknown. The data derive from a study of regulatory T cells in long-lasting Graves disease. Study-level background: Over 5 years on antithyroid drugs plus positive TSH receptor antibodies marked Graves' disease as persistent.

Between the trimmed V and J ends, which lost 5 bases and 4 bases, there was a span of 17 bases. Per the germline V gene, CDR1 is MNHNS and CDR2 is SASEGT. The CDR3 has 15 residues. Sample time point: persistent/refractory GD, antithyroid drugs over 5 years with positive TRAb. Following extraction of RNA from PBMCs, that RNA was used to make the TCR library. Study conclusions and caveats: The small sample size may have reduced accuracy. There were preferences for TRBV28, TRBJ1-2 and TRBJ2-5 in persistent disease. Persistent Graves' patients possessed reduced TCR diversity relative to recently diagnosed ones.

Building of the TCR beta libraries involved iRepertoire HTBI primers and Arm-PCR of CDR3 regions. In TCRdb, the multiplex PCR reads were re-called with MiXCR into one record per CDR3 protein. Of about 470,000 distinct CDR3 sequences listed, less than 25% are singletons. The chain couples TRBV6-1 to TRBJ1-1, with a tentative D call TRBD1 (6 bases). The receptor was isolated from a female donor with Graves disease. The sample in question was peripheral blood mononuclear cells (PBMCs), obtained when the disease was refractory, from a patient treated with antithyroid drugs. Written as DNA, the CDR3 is TGTGCCAGCAGTACCCTGGACAGCTTTTCCACTGAAGCTTTCTTT. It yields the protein CASSTLDSFSTEAFF.